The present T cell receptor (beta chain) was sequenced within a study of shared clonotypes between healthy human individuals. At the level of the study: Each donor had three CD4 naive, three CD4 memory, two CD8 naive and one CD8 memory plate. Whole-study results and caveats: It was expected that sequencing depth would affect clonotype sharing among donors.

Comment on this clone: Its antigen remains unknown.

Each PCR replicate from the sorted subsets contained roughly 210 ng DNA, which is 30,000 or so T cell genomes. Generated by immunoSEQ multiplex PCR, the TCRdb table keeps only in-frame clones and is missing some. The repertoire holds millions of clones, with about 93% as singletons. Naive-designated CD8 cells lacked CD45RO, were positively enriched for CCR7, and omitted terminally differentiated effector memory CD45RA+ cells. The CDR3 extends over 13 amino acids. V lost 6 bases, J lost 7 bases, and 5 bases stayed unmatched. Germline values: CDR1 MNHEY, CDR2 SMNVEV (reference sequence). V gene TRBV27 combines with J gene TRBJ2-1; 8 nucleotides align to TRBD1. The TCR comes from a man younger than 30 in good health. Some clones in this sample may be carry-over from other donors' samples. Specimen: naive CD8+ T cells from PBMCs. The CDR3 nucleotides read TGTGCCAGCAGGAGACAGGGGTGGAATGAGCAGTTCTTC. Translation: CASRRQGWNEQFF.